This is a list of T cell receptor beta chains from one sample in a study of shared clonotypes between healthy human individuals. Clones were read by immunoSEQ multiplex PCR, and TCRdb kept only the in-frame ones, dropping some. The sample records 2.3 million or so clones, roughly 93% being singletons. Sequencing input: naive CD4+ T cells from PBMCs. These receptors originate from a man between 18 and 35 years old in good health. Some clones in this sample may be carry-over from other donors' samples. Both conserved end residues are part of each CDR3. Each record gives: CDR3 protein, CDR3 DNA, D gene, V gene, CDR3 length, J gene, clone size. The D gene is left open where the match is weak. Expanded clones are given a class, and other clones once, few, many or no size at all.

CDR3 protein: CASSKGTGNQPQHF
CDR3 DNA: TGTGCCAGCAGTAAGGGAACCGGCAATCAGCCCCAGCATTTT
D gene: .
V gene: TRBV6-5
CDR3 length: 14
J gene: TRBJ1-5
clone size: .

CDR3 protein: CATSRAIQETQYF
CDR3 DNA: TGTGCCACCAGCAGAGCGATCCAAGAGACCCAGTACTTC
D gene: .
V gene: TRBV15
CDR3 length: 13
J gene: TRBJ2-5
clone size: .

CDR3 protein: CASSLGQRYPQETQYF
CDR3 DNA: TGTGCCAGCAGCTTGGGACAGCGCTACCCTCAAGAGACCCAGTACTTC
D gene: .
V gene: TRBV5-8
CDR3 length: 16
J gene: TRBJ2-5
clone size: once

CDR3 protein: CASSLGASGSWHNEQFF
CDR3 DNA: TGTGCCAGCAGCTTAGGGGCTAGCGGGAGCTGGCATAATGAGCAGTTCTTC
D gene: TRBD2
V gene: TRBV7-9
CDR3 length: 17
J gene: TRBJ2-1
clone size: .

CDR3 protein: CASRDRDRRTEAFF
CDR3 DNA: TGTGCCAGCAGAGACAGGGACCGAAGGACTGAAGCTTTCTTT
D gene: TRBD1
V gene: TRBV14
CDR3 length: 14
J gene: TRBJ1-1
clone size: .

CDR3 protein: CASSSIRRQETQYF
CDR3 DNA: TGTGCCAGCAGTTCCATCCGGAGACAAGAGACCCAGTACTTC
D gene: .
V gene: TRBV11-2
CDR3 length: 14
J gene: TRBJ2-5
clone size: .

CDR3 protein: CSVGTGGGETQYF
CDR3 DNA: TGCAGCGTGGGGACAGGTGGCGGGGAGACCCAGTACTTC
D gene: TRBD1
V gene: TRBV29-1
CDR3 length: 13
J gene: TRBJ2-5
clone size: .

CDR3 protein: CASSFFRLASPDTQYF
CDR3 DNA: TGTGCCAGCAGCTTCTTCCGACTAGCGTCACCAGATACGCAGTATTTT
D gene: TRBD2
V gene: TRBV11-2
CDR3 length: 16
J gene: TRBJ2-3
clone size: .

CDR3 protein: CASSLTGGTSYEQYF
CDR3 DNA: TGTGCCAGCAGCTTGACCGGTGGCACATCCTACGAGCAGTACTTC
D gene: .
V gene: TRBV5-6
CDR3 length: 15
J gene: TRBJ2-7
clone size: .

CDR3 protein: CASSPIGVPSYEQYF
CDR3 DNA: TGTGCCAGCAGCCCCATCGGGGTCCCCTCCTACGAGCAGTACTTC
D gene: .
V gene: TRBV5-4
CDR3 length: 15
J gene: TRBJ2-7
clone size: .

CDR3 protein: CASSPGTGGEQYF
CDR3 DNA: TGTGCCAGCAGTCCCGGGACAGGGGGCGAGCAGTACTTC
D gene: TRBD1
V gene: TRBV7-9
CDR3 length: 13
J gene: TRBJ2-7
clone size: .

CDR3 protein: CASSLGQVSYNEQFF
CDR3 DNA: TGCGCCAGCAGCCTGGGGCAGGTTTCCTACAATGAGCAGTTCTTC
D gene: .
V gene: TRBV5-1
CDR3 length: 15
J gene: TRBJ2-1
clone size: .

CDR3 protein: CASSLDRGRGSNQPQHF
CDR3 DNA: TGTGCCAGCAGCCTTGACAGGGGGAGAGGGAGCAATCAGCCCCAGCATTTT
D gene: TRBD1
V gene: TRBV28
CDR3 length: 17
J gene: TRBJ1-5
clone size: .

CDR3 protein: CASSEGTAKSRNYGYTF
CDR3 DNA: TGCGCCAGCAGTGAAGGGACAGCTAAATCCCGGAACTATGGCTACACCTTC
D gene: TRBD1
V gene: TRBV10-2
CDR3 length: 17
J gene: TRBJ1-2
clone size: once

CDR3 protein: CASSTPGAGRETQYF
CDR3 DNA: TGTGCCAGCAGCACCCCCGGGGCAGGTCGAGAGACCCAGTACTTC
D gene: .
V gene: TRBV5-4
CDR3 length: 15
J gene: TRBJ2-5
clone size: .

CDR3 protein: CASSRLAEVYEQYF
CDR3 DNA: TGTGCCAGCAGTCGACTAGCGGAGGTCTACGAGCAGTACTTC
D gene: TRBD2
V gene: TRBV6-5
CDR3 length: 14
J gene: TRBJ2-7
clone size: once

CDR3 protein: CASSLVVGPHSNTEAFF
CDR3 DNA: TGCGCCAGCAGCTTGGTTGTGGGCCCCCACTCGAACACTGAAGCTTTCTTT
D gene: .
V gene: TRBV5-1
CDR3 length: 17
J gene: TRBJ1-1
clone size: .

CDR3 protein: CASSSSGGLQPQHF
CDR3 DNA: TGCGCCAGCAGCTCTAGTGGGGGGCTCCAGCCCCAGCATTTT
D gene: .
V gene: TRBV5-1
CDR3 length: 14
J gene: TRBJ1-5
clone size: .

CDR3 protein: CSVEGGYSYNEQFF
CDR3 DNA: TGCAGCGTTGAGGGGGGCTACTCCTACAATGAGCAGTTCTTC
D gene: .
V gene: TRBV29-1
CDR3 length: 14
J gene: TRBJ2-1
clone size: .

CDR3 protein: CASSFGWTGEETQYF
CDR3 DNA: TGTGCCAGCAGCTTCGGTTGGACAGGGGAAGAGACCCAGTACTTC
D gene: TRBD1
V gene: TRBV5-4
CDR3 length: 15
J gene: TRBJ2-5
clone size: .

CDR3 protein: CASNTGPYYEQYF
CDR3 DNA: TGTGCCAGCAACACCGGACCGTACTACGAGCAGTACTTC
D gene: .
V gene: TRBV7-2
CDR3 length: 13
J gene: TRBJ2-7
clone size: .

CDR3 protein: CASTLRASGTYNEQFF
CDR3 DNA: TGCGCCAGCACCTTACGGGCTAGCGGAACCTACAATGAGCAGTTCTTC
D gene: TRBD2
V gene: TRBV5-1
CDR3 length: 16
J gene: TRBJ2-1
clone size: once

CDR3 protein: CASIISQRGETQYF
CDR3 DNA: TGTGCCAGCATAATAAGCCAGCGGGGGGAGACCCAGTACTTC
D gene: TRBD2
V gene: TRBV6-1
CDR3 length: 14
J gene: TRBJ2-5
clone size: .

CDR3 protein: CASSSPNRGGYGYTF
CDR3 DNA: TGTGCCAGCAGCTCTCCCAACAGGGGAGGCTATGGCTACACCTTC
D gene: TRBD1
V gene: TRBV11-1
CDR3 length: 15
J gene: TRBJ1-2
clone size: .

CDR3 protein: CASSRLRGPQETQYF
CDR3 DNA: TGTGCCAGCAGCCGACTGAGGGGGCCCCAAGAGACCCAGTACTTC
D gene: TRBD1
V gene: TRBV7-9
CDR3 length: 15
J gene: TRBJ2-5
clone size: .

CDR3 protein: CASSFSGRARADTQYF
CDR3 DNA: TGTGCCAGCAGTTTTAGCGGGAGGGCCAGGGCAGATACGCAGTATTTT
D gene: TRBD2
V gene: TRBV28
CDR3 length: 16
J gene: TRBJ2-3
clone size: .

CDR3 protein: CASSFEIPTYEQFF
CDR3 DNA: TGTGCCAGCAGCTTTGAGATCCCCACATATGAGCAGTTCTTC
D gene: .
V gene: TRBV7-2
CDR3 length: 14
J gene: TRBJ2-1
clone size: .